The T cell receptor beta chain described here comes from a study of blood T cell repertoires in COVID-19. Overall study context: Nucleic acid was either cDNA or gDNA, and it came from T cells, B-cell-depleted T cells, or PBMCs.

The repertoire was sequenced with immunoSEQ multiplex PCR; TCRdb's copy has only in-frame clones and lacks some. The top ten hold less than 2% of the sample, which has over 250,000 clones, just under 90% seen once. Trimming took 1 base from V and 0 from J, leaving 7 bases between them. Germline V gene lookup returns CDR1 SGHRS and CDR2 YFSETQ. The CDR3 extends over 14 amino acids. Participants were aged roughly 18 to 89 years, lived in roughly 25 US areas, and enrolled virtually. Participants' own reports of clinical history determined their cohort assignment. This clone was seen just once. Source material: PBMCs or T cells enriched from blood (not recorded which). This receptor was taken from a woman aged 55-70 years who had recovered from COVID-19. V gene TRBV5-1 combines with J gene TRBJ1-1; unclear D gene. The DNA of the CDR3 is TGCGCCAGCAGCTTGAGAGGGATGAACACTGAAGCTTTCTTT. Its protein is CASSLRGMNTEAFF.